This T cell receptor beta chain was identified in a study of identical twins (TCRdb year 2016). With respect to the entire study: To test whether fetal clonotypes persist, the study used deep sequencing on TCR alpha and beta repertoires from monozygotic twins, unrelated adults of various ages, and cord blood. To rule out contamination, the twin experiments were replicated at different times with different library preparation protocols. Overall results and qualifications from the work: Excess twin sharing in beta out-of-frame sequences was weaker because fewer shared sequences lowered the signal-to-noise ratio. Because the same donors could not be followed over many years, the conclusions relied on cross-sectional statistical analysis. Zero-insertion analyses could be partly confounded by invariant T cells such as MAIT and iNKT, although diverse VJ usage argued against such confounding for most clonotypes. Compared with coincidental sharing between unrelated individuals, out-of-frame TCR alpha sequences shared between twins showed an excess of sequences with low generation probability. Abundant cord blood beta clonotypes had fewer insertions, young adult naive repertoires showed a similar but weaker trend, and memory repertoires showed no such trend. Out-of-frame TCR alpha sharing in monozygotic twins was systematically underestimated by recombination models, whereas sharing between unrelated individuals was in agreement with the recombination models.

Receptor amplification or capture employed 5' RACE. This sample was sequenced with an Illumina HiSeq 2000. Template switching introduced a universal primer binding site; the final cDNA contained a unique molecular identifier, enabling accurate counting of TCR cDNA molecules. Specific primers in the conserved constant-segment region were used to synthesize first-strand cDNA for TCR alpha and beta chains. To control for contamination, every cDNA library was double barcoded, receiving both a SMART-Mk sample barcode and Illumina barcodes. TruSeq adapter sequences, together with Illumina sample barcodes, were added in two successive PCR steps. Sequencing of the TCR alpha and beta cDNA libraries was done on the Illumina HiSeq platform using custom primers. Regarding the original processing steps: Raw reads were processed with MiGEC to extract unique molecular identifiers, and MiXCR was used to determine CDR3 positions. For each individual, recombination models were inferred using an EM algorithm with the repgenHMM and IGoR tools. The tcR package in R was used for shared clonotype analysis, with sharing normalized by the product of cloneset sizes. To study raw recombination free of thymic and clonal selection effects, out-of-frame nonproductive sequences were analyzed. TCRdb reran the public reads through fastp at Q25 and MiXCR, keeping productive beta chains. Identical CDR3 proteins give one entry, which carries the most common genes and DNA. The V and J calls here are based on TCRdb, not the publication. The sample table shows fewer than 900,000 distinct CDR3 sequences, and 15% to 20% are seen once. Less than 15% of the sample is in the top ten clones.

This clonotype was observed many times. Its antigen specificity is not known. No quality values exist for individual bases; no much larger clone is one base distant. Every donor was a healthy Caucasian. Three pairs of female monozygotic twins, all aged about 18 to 30 years, made up the twin cohort. The RNA used for TCR libraries was isolated from peripheral blood mononuclear cells. V and J are truncated by 8 bases and 2 bases respectively, leaving an intervening sequence of 4 bases. The CDR3 contains 11 residues, cysteine and phenylalanine counted. Only the CDR3 part of the read is kept: 33 bases, read in frame from the first base. Another study also made use of these data, one on T cells expressing NK-cell markers. The second paper further reports: Fewer than ten donors provided sorted CD3+CD56+NKG2C+, CD3+CD56+NKG2C- and CD3+CD56-NKG2C+ T-cell subsets, whose TCR beta-chain repertoires were profiled. Among the eight sequenced donors, only one was HCMV-seronegative, while the other seven were HCMV-seropositive. In several experiments an anti-gammadeltaTCR antibody was added to restrict sorting to alphabetaTCR-expressing T cells. In five to seven donors, the dominant CD3+CD56+NKG2C+ clonotypes were found to rank among the top 10 CD8+ clonotypes and to make up roughly 1.0-7.5% of CD8+ T cells. Those dominant clonotypes were again the most abundant among CD3+CD56-NKG2C+ cells in a few donors, at about 25-60.1%. Whether the expanded NKG2C-expressing T cell clones were specific for HCMV antigens was left unclear. The eight sequenced donors were randomly selected healthy volunteers, three men and five women. To determine HCMV serostatus, a commercial ELISA kit was used to detect HCMV-specific IgG in serum. For a handful of donors, unsorted PBMC were also used to sequence bulk peripheral blood T-cell repertoires. Reads were demultiplexed and grouped by UMI with MIGEC, and clonotypes were assembled and quantified with MiTCR. To exclude erroneous sequences, any TCR cDNA sequence not supported by at least two reads was discarded. Downstream repertoire analysis used the tcR package, and clonotypes were matched across fractions by CDR3 nucleotide sequence plus V segment. VDJmatch was used to annotate antigen specificity against VDJdb, with one amino acid substitution in CDR3 permitted.

The receptor's source is a young woman in good health. This chain joins TRBV12-3 or TRBV12-4 to TRBJ2-1, with the D gene too uncertain to name. Sequencing was done on a sample of PBMCs. The CDR3 protein is CASLTYNEQFF. Here is the DNA: TGTGCCAGCCTGACCTACAATGAGCAGTTCTTC.